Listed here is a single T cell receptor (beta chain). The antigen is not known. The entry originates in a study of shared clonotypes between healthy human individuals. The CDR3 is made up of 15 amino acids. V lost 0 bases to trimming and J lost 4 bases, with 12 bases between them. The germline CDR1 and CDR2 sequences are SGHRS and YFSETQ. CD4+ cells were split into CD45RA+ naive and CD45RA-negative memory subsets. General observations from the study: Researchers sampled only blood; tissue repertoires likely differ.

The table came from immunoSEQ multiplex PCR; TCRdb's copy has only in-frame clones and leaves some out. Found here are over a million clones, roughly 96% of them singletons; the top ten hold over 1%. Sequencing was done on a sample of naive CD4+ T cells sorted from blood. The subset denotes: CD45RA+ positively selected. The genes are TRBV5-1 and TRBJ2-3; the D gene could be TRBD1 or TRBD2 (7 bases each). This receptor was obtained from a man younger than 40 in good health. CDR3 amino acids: CASSLEAGGADTQYF. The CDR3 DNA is TGCGCCAGCAGCTTGGAAGCAGGGGGGGCAGATACGCAGTATTTT.